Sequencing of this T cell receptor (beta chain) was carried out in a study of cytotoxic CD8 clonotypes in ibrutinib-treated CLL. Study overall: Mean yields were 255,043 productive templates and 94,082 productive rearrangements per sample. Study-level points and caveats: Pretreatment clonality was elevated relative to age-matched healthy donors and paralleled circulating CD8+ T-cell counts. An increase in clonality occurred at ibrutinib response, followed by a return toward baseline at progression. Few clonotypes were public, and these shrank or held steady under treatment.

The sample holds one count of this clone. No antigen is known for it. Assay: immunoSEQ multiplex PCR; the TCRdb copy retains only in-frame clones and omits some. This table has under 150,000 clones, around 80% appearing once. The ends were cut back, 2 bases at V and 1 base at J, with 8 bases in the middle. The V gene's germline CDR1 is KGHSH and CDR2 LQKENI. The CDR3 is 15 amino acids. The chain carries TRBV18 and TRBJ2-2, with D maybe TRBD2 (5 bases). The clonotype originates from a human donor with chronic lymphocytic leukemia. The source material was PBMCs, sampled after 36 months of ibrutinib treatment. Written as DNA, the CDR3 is TGTGCCAGCTCACCATCCCGGGGGAACACCGGGGAGCTGTTTTTT. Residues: CASSPSRGNTGELFF.